This T cell receptor beta chain was documented in a study of T cells in Graves' hyperthyroidism and ophthalmopathy. The CDR3 is made up of 16 amino acids. Looked up from germline, CDR1 is DFQATT and CDR2 is SNEGSKA (reference sequence). Amplified TCR beta CDR3 regions derived from RNA transcripts. The primer set for the first-round RT-PCR of the TCR CDR3 was HTBI. TCRdb recomputed calls from the multiplex PCR reads with MiXCR, one row per CDR3 protein. Of about 720,000 distinct CDR3 sequences listed, 16% are singletons. Whole-study findings and limits: Expanded thyroid clonotypes (above 0.001) were mostly also found in blood.

On this clonotype: Its antigen remains unknown. A much larger clone differs by one base, so this may be a read error.

The receptor was isolated from a man aged 18 to 30 with Graves' hyperthyroidism. The V gene is TRBV20-1, the J gene TRBJ2-1; 11 bases map to TRBD2. The better agreement between TRBJ2-7 and the DNA end casts doubt on the J call. The sequencing input was blood. The DNA for the CDR3 is TGCAGTGCTAGAGGGCCACTAGCGGGAGAGAGAAATGAGCAGTACTTC. Protein product: CSARGPLAGERNEQYF.